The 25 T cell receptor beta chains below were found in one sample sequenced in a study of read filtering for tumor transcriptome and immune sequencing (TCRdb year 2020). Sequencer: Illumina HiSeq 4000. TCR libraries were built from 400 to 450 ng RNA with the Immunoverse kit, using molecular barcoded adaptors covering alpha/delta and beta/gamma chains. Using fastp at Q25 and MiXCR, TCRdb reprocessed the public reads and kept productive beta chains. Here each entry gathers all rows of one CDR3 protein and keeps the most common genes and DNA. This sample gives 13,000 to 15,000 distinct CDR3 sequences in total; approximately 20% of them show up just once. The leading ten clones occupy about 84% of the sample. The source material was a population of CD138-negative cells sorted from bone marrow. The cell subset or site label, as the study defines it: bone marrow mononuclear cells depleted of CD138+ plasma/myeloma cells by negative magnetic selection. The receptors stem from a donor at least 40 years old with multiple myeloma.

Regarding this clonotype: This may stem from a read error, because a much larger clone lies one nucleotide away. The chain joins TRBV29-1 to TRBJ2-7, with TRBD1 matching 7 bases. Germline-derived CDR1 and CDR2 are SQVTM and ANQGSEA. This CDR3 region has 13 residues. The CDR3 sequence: CSGILTGTYELYF. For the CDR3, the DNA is TGCAGCGGAATCTTGACAGGGACCTACGAGCTGTACTTC.

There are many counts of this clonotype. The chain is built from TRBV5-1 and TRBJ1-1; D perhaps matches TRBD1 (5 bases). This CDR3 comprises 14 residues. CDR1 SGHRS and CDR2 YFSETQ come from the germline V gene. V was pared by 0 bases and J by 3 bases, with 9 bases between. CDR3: CASSLAGSHTEAFF. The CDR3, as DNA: TGCGCCAGCAGCTTGGCAGGGAGCCACACTGAAGCTTTCTTT.

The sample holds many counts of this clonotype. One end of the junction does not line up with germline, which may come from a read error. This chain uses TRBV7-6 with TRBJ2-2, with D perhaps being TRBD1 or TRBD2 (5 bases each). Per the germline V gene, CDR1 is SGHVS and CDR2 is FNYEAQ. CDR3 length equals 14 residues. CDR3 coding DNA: TGTGCCAGCAGCTTAGGGGGGAACCCCGGGGAGCTGTTTTTT. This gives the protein CASSLGGNPGELFF.

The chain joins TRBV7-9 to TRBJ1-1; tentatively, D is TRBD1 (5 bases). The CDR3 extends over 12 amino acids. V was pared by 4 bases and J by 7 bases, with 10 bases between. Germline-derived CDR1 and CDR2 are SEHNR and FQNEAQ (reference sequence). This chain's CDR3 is CASSYRQSEAFF. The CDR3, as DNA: TGTGCCAGCAGCTACCGACAGAGTGAAGCTTTCTTT.

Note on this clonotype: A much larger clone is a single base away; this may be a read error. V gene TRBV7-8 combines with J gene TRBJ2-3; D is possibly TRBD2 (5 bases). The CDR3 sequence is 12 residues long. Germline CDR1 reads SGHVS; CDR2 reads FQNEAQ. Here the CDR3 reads CTSRTSTDTQYF. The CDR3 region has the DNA TGTACCAGCAGGACTAGCACAGATACGCAGTATTTT. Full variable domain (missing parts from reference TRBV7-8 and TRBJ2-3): GAGVSQSPRYKVAKRGQDVALRCDPISGHVSLFWYQQALGQGPEFLTYFQNEAQLDKSGLPSDRFFAERPEGSVSTLKIQRTQQEDSAVYLCTSRTSTDTQYFGPGTRLTVL.

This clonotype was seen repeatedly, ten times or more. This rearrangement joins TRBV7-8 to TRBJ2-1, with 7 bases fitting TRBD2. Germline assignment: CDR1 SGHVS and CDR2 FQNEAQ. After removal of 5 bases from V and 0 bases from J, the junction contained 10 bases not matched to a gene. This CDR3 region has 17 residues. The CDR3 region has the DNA TGTGCCAGCAGCCCCTTTCGCGGGGGTAGCTCCTACAATGAGCAGTTCTTC. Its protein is CASSPFRGGSSYNEQFF.

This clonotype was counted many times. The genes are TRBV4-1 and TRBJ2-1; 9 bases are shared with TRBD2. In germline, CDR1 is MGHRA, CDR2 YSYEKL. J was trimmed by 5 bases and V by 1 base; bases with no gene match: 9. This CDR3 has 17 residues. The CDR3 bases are TGCGCCAGCAGCCAAGTTCGCGGGGGGGCACCCAACAATGAGCAGTTCTTC. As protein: CASSQVRGGAPNNEQFF.

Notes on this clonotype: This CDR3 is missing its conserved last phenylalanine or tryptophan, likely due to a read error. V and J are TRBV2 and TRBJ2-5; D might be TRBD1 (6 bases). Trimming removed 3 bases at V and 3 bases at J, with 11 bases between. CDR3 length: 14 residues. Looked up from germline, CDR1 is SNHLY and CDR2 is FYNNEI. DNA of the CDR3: TGTGCCAGCAGTGACGGCAGGGGCAAAGAGACCCAGTACTCC. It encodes CASSDGRGKETQYS.

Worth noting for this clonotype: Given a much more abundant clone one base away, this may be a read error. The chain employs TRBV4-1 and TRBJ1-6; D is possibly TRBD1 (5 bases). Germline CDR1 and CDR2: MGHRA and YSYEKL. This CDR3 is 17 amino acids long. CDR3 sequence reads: CASSQDIGGSYNSPLRF. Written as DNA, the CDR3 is TGCGCCAGCAGCCAAGATATTGGGGGGTCCTATAATTCACCCCTCCGCTTT.

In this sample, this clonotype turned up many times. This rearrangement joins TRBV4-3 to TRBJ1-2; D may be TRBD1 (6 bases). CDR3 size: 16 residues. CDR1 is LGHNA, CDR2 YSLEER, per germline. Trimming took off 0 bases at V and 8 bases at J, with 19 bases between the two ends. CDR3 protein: CASSQDPLGASSGYTF. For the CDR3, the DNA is TGCGCCAGCAGCCAAGATCCCCTGGGGGCGAGCAGCGGCTACACCTTC.

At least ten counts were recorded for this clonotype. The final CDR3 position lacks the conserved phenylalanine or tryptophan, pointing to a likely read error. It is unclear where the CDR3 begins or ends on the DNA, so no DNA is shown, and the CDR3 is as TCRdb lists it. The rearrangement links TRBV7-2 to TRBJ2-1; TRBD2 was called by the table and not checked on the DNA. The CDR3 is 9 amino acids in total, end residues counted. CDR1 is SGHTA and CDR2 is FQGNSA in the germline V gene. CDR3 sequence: CASSLGLGC.

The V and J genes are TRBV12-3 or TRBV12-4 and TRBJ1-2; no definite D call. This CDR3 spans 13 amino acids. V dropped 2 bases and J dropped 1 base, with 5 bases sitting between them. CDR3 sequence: CASSLTVNYGYTF. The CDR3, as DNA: TGTGCCAGCAGTTTAACGGTTAACTATGGCTACACCTTC.

The CDR3 DNA reads TGTGCCAGCAGCTTCGCGGGGGACTTCACAGATACGCAGTATTTT. Encoded protein: CASSFAGDFTDTQYF. This chain connects TRBV7-9 to TRBJ2-3, with TRBD2 matching over 7 bases. CDR1 and CDR2 (germline): SEHNR, FQNEAQ (reference sequence). J lost 2 bases, V lost 3 bases, and 5 bases had no gene match. The CDR3 is 15 residues long. Together with reference TRBV7-9 and TRBJ2-3, the CDR3 gives the full variable domain: DTGVSQNPRHKITKRGQNVTFRCDPISEHNRLYWYRQTLGQGPEFLTYFQNEAQLEKSRLLSDRFSAERPKGSFSTLEIQRTEQGDSAMYLCASSFAGDFTDTQYFGPGTRLTVL.

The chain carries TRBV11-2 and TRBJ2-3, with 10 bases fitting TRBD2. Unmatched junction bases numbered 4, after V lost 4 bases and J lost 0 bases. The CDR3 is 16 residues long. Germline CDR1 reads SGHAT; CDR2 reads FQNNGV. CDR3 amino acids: CASSSLSGRSTDTQYF. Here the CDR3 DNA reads TGTGCCAGCAGCTCCCTTAGCGGGAGGAGCACAGATACGCAGTATTTT.

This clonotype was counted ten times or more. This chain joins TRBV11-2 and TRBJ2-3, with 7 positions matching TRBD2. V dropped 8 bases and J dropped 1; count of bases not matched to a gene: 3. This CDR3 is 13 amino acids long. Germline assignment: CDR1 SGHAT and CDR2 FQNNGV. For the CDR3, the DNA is TGTGCCAGCCTCACTAGCGGCACAGATACGCAGTATTTT. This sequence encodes CASLTSGTDTQYF.

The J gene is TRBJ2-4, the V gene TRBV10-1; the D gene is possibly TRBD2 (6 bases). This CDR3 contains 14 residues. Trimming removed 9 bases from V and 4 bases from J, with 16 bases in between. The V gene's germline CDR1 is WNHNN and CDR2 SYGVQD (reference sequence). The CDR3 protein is CASSSGTEKNIQYF. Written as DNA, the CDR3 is TGCGCCAGTTCCTCCGGGACTGAGAAAAACATTCAGTACTTC.

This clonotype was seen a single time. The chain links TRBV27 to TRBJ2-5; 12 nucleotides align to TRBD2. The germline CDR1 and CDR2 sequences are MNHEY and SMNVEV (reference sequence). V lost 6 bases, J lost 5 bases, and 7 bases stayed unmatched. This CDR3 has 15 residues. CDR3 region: CASRVLAGGPETQYF. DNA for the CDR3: TGTGCCAGCAGAGTGCTAGCGGGGGGGCCGGAGACCCAGTACTTC.

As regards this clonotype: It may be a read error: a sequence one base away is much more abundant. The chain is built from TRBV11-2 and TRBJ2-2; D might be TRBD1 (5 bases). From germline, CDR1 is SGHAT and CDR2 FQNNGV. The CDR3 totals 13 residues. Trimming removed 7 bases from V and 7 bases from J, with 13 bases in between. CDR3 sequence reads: CASIETVHGELFF. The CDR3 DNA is TGTGCCAGCATCGAGACAGTTCACGGGGAGCTGTTTTTT.

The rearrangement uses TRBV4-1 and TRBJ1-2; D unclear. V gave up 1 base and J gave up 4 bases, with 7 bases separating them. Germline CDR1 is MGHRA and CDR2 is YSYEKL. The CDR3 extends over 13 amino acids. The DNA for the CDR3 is TGCGCCAGCAGCCAAGCTCTGGGCTATGGCTACACCTTC. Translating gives CASSQALGYGYTF.

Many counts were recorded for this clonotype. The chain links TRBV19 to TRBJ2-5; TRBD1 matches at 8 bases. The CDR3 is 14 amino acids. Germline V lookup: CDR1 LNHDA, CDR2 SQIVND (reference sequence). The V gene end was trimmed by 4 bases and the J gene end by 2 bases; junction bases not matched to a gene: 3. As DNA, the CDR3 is TGTGCCAGTAGTAGACGACAGGGGCAAGAGACCCAGTACTTC. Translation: CASSRRQGQETQYF.

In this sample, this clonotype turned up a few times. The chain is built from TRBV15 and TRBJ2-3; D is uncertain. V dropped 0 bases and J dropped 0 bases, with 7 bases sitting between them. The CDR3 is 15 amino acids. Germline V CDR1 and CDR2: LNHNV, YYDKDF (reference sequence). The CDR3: CATSRETYSTDTQYF. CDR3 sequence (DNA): TGTGCCACCAGCAGAGAGACCTATAGCACAGATACGCAGTATTTT.

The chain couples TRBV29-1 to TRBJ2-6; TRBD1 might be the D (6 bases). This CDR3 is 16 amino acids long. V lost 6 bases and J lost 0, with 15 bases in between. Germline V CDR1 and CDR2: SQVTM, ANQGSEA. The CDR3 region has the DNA TGCAGCGTGCCCACCGGGACACCCTCTGGGGCCAACGTCCTGACTTTC. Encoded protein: CSVPTGTPSGANVLTF.

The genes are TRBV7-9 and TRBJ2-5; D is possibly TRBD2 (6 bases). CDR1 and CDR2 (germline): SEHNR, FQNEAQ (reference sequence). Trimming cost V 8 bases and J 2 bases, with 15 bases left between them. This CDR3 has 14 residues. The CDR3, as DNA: TGTGCCAGCGGCCCCGGGACTGTACAAGAGACCCAGTACTTC. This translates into CASGPGTVQETQYF.

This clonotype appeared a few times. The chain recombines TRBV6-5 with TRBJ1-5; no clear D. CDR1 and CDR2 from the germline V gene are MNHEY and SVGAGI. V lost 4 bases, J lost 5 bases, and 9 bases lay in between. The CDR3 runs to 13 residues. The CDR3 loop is CASSSWEDQPQHF. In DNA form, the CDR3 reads TGTGCCAGCAGTTCATGGGAGGATCAGCCCCAGCATTTT.

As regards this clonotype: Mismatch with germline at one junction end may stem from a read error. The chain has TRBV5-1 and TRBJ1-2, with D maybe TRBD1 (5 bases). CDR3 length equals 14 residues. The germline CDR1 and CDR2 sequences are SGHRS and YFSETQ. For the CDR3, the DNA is TGCGCTAGCAGCTTGGGGCCGGGAAACTATGGCTACACCTTC. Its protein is CASSLGPGNYGYTF.